These 5 T cell receptor beta chains originate from one sample sequenced in a study of OX40 agonist ivuxolimab in advanced cancers. The protocol was immunoSEQ multiplex PCR, while the TCRdb copy is restricted to in-frame clones and leaves out a portion. Of roughly 56,000 clones detected, about 89% appear once; the ten largest clones hold about 0.77%. This specimen was CD4+ or CD8+ T cells sorted from blood, taken in a trial of the OX40 agonist ivuxolimab. The receptors originated from an adult with an advanced solid tumor such as melanoma, head and neck, liver or kidney cancer.

This chain joins TRBV4-2 and TRBJ2-7; 8 bases agree with TRBD1. The CDR3 spans 14 residues. V trimming: 1 base; J trimming: 2 bases; junction bases outside the gene matches: 1. Germline lookup yields CDR1 LGHNA and CDR2 YNFKEQ. DNA of the CDR3: TGTGCCAGCAGCCAAGGGACAGGGACCTACGAGCAGTACTTC. Translated, it gives CASSQGTGTYEQYF.

This rearrangement joins TRBV5-8 to TRBJ1-5; no clear D gene. This CDR3 is 15 amino acids long. Germline assignment: CDR1 SGHTS and CDR2 YDEGEE. Trimming took off 2 bases at V and 7 bases at J, with 16 bases between the two ends. CDR3 DNA sequence: TGTGCCAGCAGCTTAGGGTCTAGAGTCCGGCAGCCCCAGCATTTT. It is translated as CASSLGSRVRQPQHF.

The chain has TRBV7-3 and TRBJ1-5, with a possible D match to TRBD1 (6 bases). Germline V gene lookup returns CDR1 SGHTA and CDR2 FQGTGA. The CDR3 extends over 15 amino acids. Trimming pared 3 bases from V and 5 bases from J, leaving 14 bases between. CDR3 protein: CASSFGRQDHQPQHF. In DNA, the CDR3 is TGTGCCAGCAGCTTCGGGCGACAGGACCATCAGCCCCAGCATTTT.

V gene TRBV4-1 combines with J gene TRBJ1-1; TRBD1 matches 8 bases. Germline CDR1 reads MGHRA; CDR2 reads YSYEKL. This CDR3 comprises 15 residues. V lost 5 bases and J lost 4; bases outside the gene matches: 9. The CDR3 DNA reads TGCGCCAGCAGCTACACCCAGGGGGCGCGCACTGAAGCTTTCTTT. Encoded protein: CASSYTQGARTEAFF.

J is TRBJ1-1 and V is TRBV6-5; D unclear. The V end lost 0 bases, the J end lost 1 base, and 6 bases lay between the germline ends. Germline lookup yields CDR1 MNHEY and CDR2 SVGAGI. The CDR3 runs to 14 residues. CDR3 protein: CASSYSSPNTEAFF. Written as DNA, the CDR3 is TGTGCCAGCAGTTACTCGAGCCCGAACACTGAAGCTTTCTTT.